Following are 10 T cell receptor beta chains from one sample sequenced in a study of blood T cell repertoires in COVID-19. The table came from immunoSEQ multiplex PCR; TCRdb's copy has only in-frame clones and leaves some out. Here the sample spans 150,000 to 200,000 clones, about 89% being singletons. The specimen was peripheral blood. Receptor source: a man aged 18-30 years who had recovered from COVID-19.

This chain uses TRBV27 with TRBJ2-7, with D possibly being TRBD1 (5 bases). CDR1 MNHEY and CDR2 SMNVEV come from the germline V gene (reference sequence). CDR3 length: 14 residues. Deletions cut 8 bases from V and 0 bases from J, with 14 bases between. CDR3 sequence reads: CASASRQGSYEQYF. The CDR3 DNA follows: TGTGCCAGCGCTTCTCGTCAGGGCTCCTACGAGCAGTACTTC.

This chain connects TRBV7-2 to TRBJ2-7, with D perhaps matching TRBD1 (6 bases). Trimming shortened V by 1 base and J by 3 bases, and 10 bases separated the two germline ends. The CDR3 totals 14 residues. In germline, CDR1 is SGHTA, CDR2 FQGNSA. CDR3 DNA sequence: TGTGCCAGCAGCTTAGGGGGGCAGGGCTACGAGCAGTACTTC. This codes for CASSLGGQGYEQYF.

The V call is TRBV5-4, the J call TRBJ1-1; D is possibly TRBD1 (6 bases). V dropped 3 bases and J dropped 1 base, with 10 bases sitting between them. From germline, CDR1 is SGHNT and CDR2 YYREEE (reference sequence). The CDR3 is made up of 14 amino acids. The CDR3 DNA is TGTGCCAGCAGCTCCCCGACAGGGAACACTGAAGCTTTCTTT. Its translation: CASSSPTGNTEAFF. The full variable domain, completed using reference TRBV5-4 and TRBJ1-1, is ETGVTQSPTHLIKTRGQQVTLRCSSQSGHNTVSWYQQALGQGPQFIFQYYREEENGRGNFPPRFSGLQFPNYSSELNVNALELDDSALYLCASSSPTGNTEAFFGQGTRLTVV.

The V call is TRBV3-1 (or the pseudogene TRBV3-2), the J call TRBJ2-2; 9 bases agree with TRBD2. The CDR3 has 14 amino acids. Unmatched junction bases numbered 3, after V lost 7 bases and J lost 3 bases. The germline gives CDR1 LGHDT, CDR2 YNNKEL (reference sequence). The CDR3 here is CASKLAGYTGELFF. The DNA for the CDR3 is TGTGCCAGCAAACTAGCGGGCTACACCGGGGAGCTGTTTTTT.

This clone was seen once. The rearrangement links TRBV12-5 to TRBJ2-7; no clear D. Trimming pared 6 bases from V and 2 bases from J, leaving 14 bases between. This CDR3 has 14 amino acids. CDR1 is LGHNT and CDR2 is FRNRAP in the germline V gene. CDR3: CASGETRSTYEQYF. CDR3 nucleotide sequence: TGTGCTAGTGGGGAGACGCGGAGTACCTACGAGCAGTACTTC.

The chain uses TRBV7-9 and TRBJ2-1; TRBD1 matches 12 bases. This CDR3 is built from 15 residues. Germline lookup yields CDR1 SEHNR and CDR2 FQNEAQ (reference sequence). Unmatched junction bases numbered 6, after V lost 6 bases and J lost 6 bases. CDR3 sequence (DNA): TGTGCCAGCAGACAGGGACAGGGGGCGGGCAATGAGCAGTTCTTC. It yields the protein CASRQGQGAGNEQFF.

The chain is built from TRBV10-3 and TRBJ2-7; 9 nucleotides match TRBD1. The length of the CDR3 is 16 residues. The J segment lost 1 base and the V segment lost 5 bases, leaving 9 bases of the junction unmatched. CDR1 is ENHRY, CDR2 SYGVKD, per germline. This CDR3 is CAISRPGTGRSYEQYF. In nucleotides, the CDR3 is TGTGCCATCAGTCGCCCCGGGACAGGGAGATCCTACGAGCAGTACTTC.

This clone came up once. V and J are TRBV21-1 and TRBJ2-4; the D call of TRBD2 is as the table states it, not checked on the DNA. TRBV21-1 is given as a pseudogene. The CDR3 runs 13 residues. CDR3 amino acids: CASECGRKNIQYF. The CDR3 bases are TGTGCCAGCGAGTGCGGGCGGAAAAACATTCAGTACTTC.

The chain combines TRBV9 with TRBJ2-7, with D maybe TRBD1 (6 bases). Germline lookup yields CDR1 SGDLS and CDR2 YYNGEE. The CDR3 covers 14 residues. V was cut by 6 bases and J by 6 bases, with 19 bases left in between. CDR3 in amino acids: CASTPNEGELEQYF. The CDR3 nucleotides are TGTGCCAGCACCCCAAACGAGGGGGAGCTCGAGCAGTACTTC.

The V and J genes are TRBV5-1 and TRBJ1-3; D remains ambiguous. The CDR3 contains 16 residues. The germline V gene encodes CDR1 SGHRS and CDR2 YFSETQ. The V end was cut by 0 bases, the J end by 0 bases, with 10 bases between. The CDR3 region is CASSLDVGSSGNTIYF. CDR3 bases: TGCGCCAGCAGCTTGGATGTGGGCTCCTCTGGAAACACCATATATTTT.